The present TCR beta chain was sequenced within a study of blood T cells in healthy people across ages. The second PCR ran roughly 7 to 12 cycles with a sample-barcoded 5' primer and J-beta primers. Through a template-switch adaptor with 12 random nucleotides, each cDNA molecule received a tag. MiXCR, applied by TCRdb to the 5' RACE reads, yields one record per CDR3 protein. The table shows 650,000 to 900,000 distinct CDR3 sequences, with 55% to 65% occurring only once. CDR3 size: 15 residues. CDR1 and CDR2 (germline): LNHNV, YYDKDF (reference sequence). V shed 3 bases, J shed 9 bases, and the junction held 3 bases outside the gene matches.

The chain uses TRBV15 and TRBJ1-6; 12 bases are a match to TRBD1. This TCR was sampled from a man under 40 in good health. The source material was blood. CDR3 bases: TGTGCCACCAGCAGGGGACAGGGGGCGCTTTCACCCCTCCACTTT. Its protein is CATSRGQGALSPLHF.